Only a few counts were recorded for the clone carrying this T cell receptor (beta chain). From germline, CDR1 is ENHRY and CDR2 SYGVKD. This CDR3 comprises 13 residues. Deletions cut 7 bases from V and 5 bases from J, with 12 bases between. This entry belongs to a study of beta chain features in type 1 diabetes. The authors reverse transcribed all of the isolated RNA, so sequencing captured expressed TCRB transcripts. Sequencing was performed with immunoSEQ multiplex PCR; in TCRdb, only in-frame clones are kept and a portion is missing. The sample records 350,000 to 450,000 clones, around 14% being singletons.

The specimen sequenced was naive CD4+ T cells from blood. This clonotype originated in a man under 40 in good health. V gene TRBV10-3 combines with J gene TRBJ2-1; D gene unclear. CDR3 residues: CAITGAVDNEQFF. The CDR3 nucleotides are TGTGCCATCACTGGCGCGGTAGACAATGAGCAGTTCTTC.